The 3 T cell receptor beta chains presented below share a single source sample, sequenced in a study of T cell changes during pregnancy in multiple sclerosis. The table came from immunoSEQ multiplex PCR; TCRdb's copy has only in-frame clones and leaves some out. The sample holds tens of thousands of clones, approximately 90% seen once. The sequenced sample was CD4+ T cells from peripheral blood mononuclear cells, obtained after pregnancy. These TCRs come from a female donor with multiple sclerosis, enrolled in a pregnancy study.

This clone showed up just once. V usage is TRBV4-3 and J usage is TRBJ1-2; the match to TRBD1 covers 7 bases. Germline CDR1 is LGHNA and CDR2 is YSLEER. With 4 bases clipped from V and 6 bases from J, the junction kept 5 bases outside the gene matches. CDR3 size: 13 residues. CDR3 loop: CASSPRQGDGYTF. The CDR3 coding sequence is TGCGCCAGCAGCCCTAGACAGGGCGATGGCTACACCTTC.

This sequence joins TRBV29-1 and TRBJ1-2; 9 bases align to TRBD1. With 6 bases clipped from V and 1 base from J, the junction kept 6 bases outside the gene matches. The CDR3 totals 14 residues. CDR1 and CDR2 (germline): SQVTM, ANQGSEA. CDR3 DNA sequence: TGCAGCGTCGGTCGACAGGGGGTTAACTATGGCTACACCTTC. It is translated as CSVGRQGVNYGYTF.

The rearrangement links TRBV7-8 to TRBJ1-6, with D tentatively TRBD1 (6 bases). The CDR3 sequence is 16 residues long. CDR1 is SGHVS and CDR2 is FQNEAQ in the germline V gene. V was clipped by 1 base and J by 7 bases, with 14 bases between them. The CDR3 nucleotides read TGTGCCAGCAGCTTAGGGACAGTGGGTACCAATTCACCCCTCCACTTT. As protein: CASSLGTVGTNSPLHF.